Below, 18 T cell receptor beta chains from the same sample are listed, as sequenced in a study of Graves' ophthalmopathy and Graves' hyperthyroidism. Scientists amplified the TCR beta CDR3 regions from RNA transcripts. First-round RT-PCR used HTBI primers; second-round multiplex PCR followed. TCRdb redid the calling of the multiplex PCR reads with MiXCR, one entry per CDR3 protein. The table has around 670,000 distinct CDR3 sequences, about 44% seen once; the top ten hold roughly 46%. The material sequenced was peripheral blood. These receptors originate from an adult man with Graves' ophthalmopathy.

This clonotype was seen ten or more times. The chain is built from TRBV2 and TRBJ2-7; the match to TRBD2 covers 9 bases. Looked up from germline, CDR1 is SNHLY and CDR2 is FYNNEI. Germline trimming cut 7 bases from V and 2 bases from J; bases unmatched to any gene: 6. The CDR3 has 14 amino acids. The CDR3 reads CASNLSGGPYEQYF. In nucleotides, the CDR3 is TGTGCCAGCAACCTCAGCGGGGGGCCCTACGAGCAGTACTTC.

V usage is TRBV27 and J usage is TRBJ2-2; either TRBD1 or TRBD2 may fit D (5 bases each). This CDR3 region has 15 residues. Germline values: CDR1 MNHEY, CDR2 SMNVEV (reference sequence). V lost 0 bases and J 4 bases, leaving 9 bases between the germline ends. The CDR3 reads CASSLSNGATGELFF. The CDR3 DNA follows: TGTGCCAGCAGTTTATCGAACGGGGCCACCGGGGAGCTGTTTTTT.

CDR3 in DNA: TGCAGTGCTAGAGTACAGGGGGGGGATGAAAAACTGTTTTTT. Its translation: CSARVQGGDEKLFF. The chain employs TRBV20-1 and TRBJ1-4; TRBD1 matches at 8 bases. Losses at the gene ends were 1 base for V and 6 bases for J; bases not matched to a gene: 4. CDR1 and CDR2 from the germline V gene are DFQATT and SNEGSKA (reference sequence). CDR3 length: 14 residues.

This clonotype has only a few counts. This chain uses TRBV7-9 with TRBJ1-6; weak D call: TRBD1 (6 bases). Germline assignment: CDR1 SEHNR and CDR2 FQNEAQ (reference sequence). This CDR3 is built from 15 residues. V was cut by 1 base and J by 3 bases, with 7 bases left in between. The CDR3 is CASSLGGGYNSPLHF. DNA of the CDR3: TGTGCCAGCAGCTTAGGAGGGGGCTATAATTCACCCCTCCACTTT.

For this clonotype: One end of the junction fails to match germline, which may point to a read error. The chain couples TRBV7-2 to TRBJ2-6; D remains ambiguous. This CDR3 contains 11 residues. From germline, CDR1 is SGHTA and CDR2 FQGNSA. For the CDR3, the DNA is TGTGCCAGCAGCTTGGCCTACGTCCTGACTTTC. It encodes CASSLAYVLTF.

This clonotype was found many times. This chain links TRBV7-2 with TRBJ2-6; 7 nucleotides match TRBD1. The V gene end was trimmed by 1 base and the J gene end by 3 bases; junction bases not matched to a gene: 6. This CDR3 region has 17 residues. Per germline, CDR1 SGHTA and CDR2 FQGNSA. The chain's CDR3 is CASSLGQGLGGANVLTF. In DNA, the CDR3 is TGTGCCAGCAGCTTAGGACAGGGCCTCGGTGGGGCCAACGTCCTGACTTTC.

This clonotype was seen only a few times. The V gene is TRBV9, the J gene TRBJ2-7; 9 bases fit TRBD2. The CDR3 runs 16 residues. V lost 0 bases to trimming and J lost 10 bases; unmatched junction nucleotides: 14. CDR1 SGDLS and CDR2 YYNGEE come from the germline V gene. The CDR3 region is CASSVGPSGDIKTQYF. CDR3 DNA: TGTGCCAGCAGCGTAGGGCCTAGCGGGGATATTAAAACCCAGTACTTC.

This clonotype came up many times. The CDR3 region has the DNA TGTGCCAGCAGCTTCGGACAGCTTAACACTGAAGCTTTCTTT. Protein: CASSFGQLNTEAFF. The rearrangement joins TRBV13 to TRBJ1-1, with a possible D match to TRBD1 (6 bases). Germline lookup yields CDR1 PRHDT and CDR2 FYEKMQ (reference sequence). V lost 3 bases, J lost 2 bases, and 10 bases lay in between. The CDR3 spans 14 residues.

The count of this clonotype is one. This may arise from a read error, as a much more abundant clone is one base away. CDR3 loop: CASSVSVNQPQHF. CDR3 in DNA: TGTGCCAGTAGTGTGTCAGTCAATCAGCCCCAGCATTTT. The chain combines TRBV19 with TRBJ1-5; D is uncertain. CDR1 and CDR2 from the germline V gene are LNHDA and SQIVND (reference sequence). V lost 5 bases and J 3 bases, leaving 8 bases between the germline ends. CDR3 length: 13 amino acids. Full variable domain (missing parts from reference TRBV19 and TRBJ1-5): DGGITQSPKYLFRKEGQNVTLSCEQNLNHDAMYWYRQDPGQGLRLIYYSQIVNDFQKGDIAEGYSVSREKKESFPLTVTSAQKNPTAFYLCASSVSVNQPQHFGDGTRLSIL.

This clonotype has at least ten counts. This sequence joins TRBV10-3 and TRBJ2-5; D ambiguous. V lost 10 bases and J lost 4, with 10 bases in between. This CDR3 region has 11 residues. The germline gives CDR1 ENHRY, CDR2 SYGVKD. CDR3 sequence: CASDFGETQYF. The CDR3 nucleotides are TGTGCCAGCGATTTTGGAGAGACCCAGTACTTC.

This clonotype came up many times. The CDR3 here is CASRTWGGQPQHF. CDR3 nucleotide sequence: TGTGCCAGCCGTACGTGGGGAGGTCAGCCCCAGCATTTT. The chain combines TRBV2 with TRBJ1-5; D unresolved. CDR1 is SNHLY, CDR2 FYNNEI, per germline. The CDR3 consists of 13 residues. The V end was cut by 8 bases, the J end by 6 bases, with 14 bases between. The whole variable domain, filled in from reference TRBV2 and TRBJ1-5, reads EPEVTQTPSHQVTQMGQEVILRCVPISNHLYFYWYRQILGQKVEFLVSFYNNEISEKSEIFDDQFSVERPDGSNFTLKIRSTKLEDSAMYFCASRTWGGQPQHFGDGTRLSIL.

This clonotype has just a few counts. This chain joins TRBV29-1 and TRBJ2-5; a weak D match, TRBD2 (7 bases). The CDR3 runs to 19 residues. V was clipped by 2 bases and J by 5 bases, with 30 bases between them. Germline V gene sequence: CDR1 SQVTM, CDR2 ANQGSEA. CDR3: CSVEIGEGGGANKWETQYF. The CDR3 nucleotides read TGCAGCGTTGAAATTGGGGAGGGGGGAGGGGCCAACAAGTGGGAGACCCAGTACTTC.

The sample holds a few counts of this clonotype. J is TRBJ1-5 and V is TRBV11-2; 7 positions agree with TRBD1. Germline loops: CDR1 SGHAT, CDR2 FQNNGV. The CDR3 consists of 16 residues. The ends lost 1 base at V and 0 bases at J; junction bases unmatched: 3. The CDR3 protein is CASSLGTGVSNQPQHF. CDR3 sequence (DNA): TGTGCCAGCAGCTTAGGTACAGGGGTTAGCAATCAGCCCCAGCATTTT.

This clonotype has just a few counts. The gene calls are TRBV7-3 and TRBJ1-2; no firm D call. V was shortened by 6 bases and J by 1 base, with 9 bases between the two germline ends. CDR1 SGHTA and CDR2 FQGTGA come from the germline V gene. The CDR3 consists of 13 residues. The CDR3 loop reads CASSLPINYGYTF. CDR3 bases: TGTGCCAGCAGTTTGCCGATTAACTATGGCTACACCTTC.

This clonotype occurred many times. The J gene is TRBJ1-5, the V gene TRBV19, with no clear D. The CDR3 loop spans 13 amino acids. Per the germline V gene, CDR1 is LNHDA and CDR2 is SQIVND (reference sequence). Trimming cost V 1 base and J 3 bases, with 4 bases left between them. The CDR3 spells CASSIGNNQPQHF. The CDR3 DNA reads as TGTGCCAGTAGTATAGGGAACAATCAGCCCCAGCATTTT.

The sample holds many counts of this clonotype. CDR3 DNA: TGTGCCAGCAGTCTGGGACAGGGAGTCTCCGAGCAGTACTTC. Its protein is CASSLGQGVSEQYF. The chain links TRBV28 to TRBJ2-7, with 9 bases that match TRBD1. J was trimmed by 6 bases and V by 5 bases; bases with no gene match: 8. Germline CDR1 MDHEN, CDR2 SYDVKM. The CDR3 sequence is 14 residues long.

This clonotype was counted many times. The chain combines TRBV15 with TRBJ1-1, with 8 bases fitting TRBD1. Trimming took 0 bases from V and 3 from J; bases not matched to a gene: 3. CDR3 length: 15 amino acids. Germline loops: CDR1 LNHNV, CDR2 YYDKDF (reference sequence). The CDR3 sequence: CATSREEQGDTEAFF. The CDR3 coding sequence is TGTGCCACCAGCAGAGAAGAACAGGGGGACACTGAAGCTTTCTTT.

Concerning this clonotype itself: A much larger clone differs by one base, so this may be a read error. This chain connects TRBV11-2 to TRBJ1-2; TRBD1 aligns across 10 bases. V trimming: 5 bases; J trimming: 7 bases; junction bases outside the gene matches: 7. CDR1 SGHAT and CDR2 FQNNGV come from the germline V gene. CDR3 length: 14 amino acids. The CDR3 DNA reads TGTGCCAGCAGCAGACAGACAGGGGGCTCTGGCTACACCTTC. This sequence encodes CASSRQTGGSGYTF.